This T cell receptor beta chain was found in a study of OX40 agonist ivuxolimab in advanced cancers. Whole-study results and caveats: Normalized T-cell clonal expansion was also low in some nonresponders. In CD8+ T cells, expanded clones were on average more numerous than in CD4+.

For this clone: Its target is not known.

Sequenced by immunoSEQ multiplex PCR; TCRdb stores in-frame clones only, minus some. The profile shows roughly 28,000 clones, approximately 90% of them singletons. Germline loops: CDR1 SGHKS, CDR2 YYEKEE (reference sequence). CDR3 length equals 15 residues. The V end lost 3 bases, the J end lost 7 bases, and 17 bases lay between the germline ends. This receptor was identified in an adult with an advanced solid tumor such as melanoma, head and neck, liver or kidney cancer. The material was CD4+ or CD8+ T cells sorted from blood, obtained in a trial of the OX40 agonist ivuxolimab. V and J are TRBV5-5 and TRBJ1-5; a possible D gene is TRBD1 (6 bases). CDR3 DNA sequence: TGTGCCAGCAGCTGGATGATGGGGGCTGGGCAGCCCCAGCATTTT. It is translated as CASSWMMGAGQPQHF.